Listed below are T cell receptor beta chains from one sample, sequenced in a study of OX40 agonist ivuxolimab in advanced cancers. This table comes from immunoSEQ multiplex PCR, and its TCRdb copy is limited to in-frame clones, with some not included. The sample carries some 80,000 clones, approximately 85% recorded once. Specimen: CD4+ or CD8+ T cells sorted from blood, collected in a trial of the OX40 agonist ivuxolimab. These receptors originate from an adult with an advanced solid tumor such as melanoma, head and neck, liver or kidney cancer. Both conserved end residues are part of each CDR3. The order of the fields is clone size, D gene, V gene, J gene, CDR3 protein, CDR3 DNA. D genes are given only for firm matches. For some rows the clone size is stated as once, few or many, or as a class when expanded; others skip it.

clone_size: once; d_call: NA; v_call: TRBV19; j_call: TRBJ1-4; cdr3_aa: CASSPKGSRKLFF; cdr3_nt: TGTGCCAGTAGTCCAAAGGGATCCAGAAAACTGTTTTTT
clone_size: NA; d_call: NA; v_call: TRBV30; j_call: TRBJ1-4; cdr3_aa: CAWSLGVSNEKLFF; cdr3_nt: TGTGCCTGGAGTCTCGGGGTATCTAATGAAAAACTGTTTTTT
clone_size: NA; d_call: NA; v_call: TRBV19; j_call: TRBJ2-1; cdr3_aa: CASSIRPEWEQFF; cdr3_nt: TGTGCCAGTAGTATCCGGCCGGAATGGGAGCAGTTCTTC
clone_size: NA; d_call: NA; v_call: TRBV19; j_call: TRBJ1-5; cdr3_aa: CASSQVSRWQPQHF; cdr3_nt: TGTGCCAGTAGCCAAGTTAGCCGGTGGCAGCCCCAGCATTTT
clone_size: NA; d_call: NA; v_call: TRBV7-9; j_call: TRBJ1-4; cdr3_aa: CAIRTGTNEKLFF; cdr3_nt: TGTGCCATCCGGACGGGAACTAATGAAAAACTGTTTTTT
clone_size: NA; d_call: TRBD1; v_call: TRBV2; j_call: TRBJ2-5; cdr3_aa: CASSVWTGGETQYF; cdr3_nt: TGTGCCAGCAGTGTCTGGACAGGAGGCGAGACCCAGTACTTC
clone_size: NA; d_call: NA; v_call: TRBV7-8; j_call: TRBJ1-4; cdr3_aa: CASSLELVEKLFF; cdr3_nt: TGTGCCAGCAGCTTAGAGTTGGTTGAAAAACTGTTTTTT
clone_size: NA; d_call: NA; v_call: TRBV30; j_call: TRBJ2-1; cdr3_aa: CACEAYSYNEQFF; cdr3_nt: TGTGCCTGCGAGGCCTACTCCTACAATGAGCAGTTCTTC
clone_size: NA; d_call: NA; v_call: TRBV27; j_call: TRBJ1-6; cdr3_aa: CASSLSRGANYNSPLHF; cdr3_nt: TGTGCCAGCAGTTTATCGAGGGGGGCCAACTATAATTCACCCCTCCACTTT
clone_size: NA; d_call: TRBD1; v_call: TRBV28; j_call: TRBJ1-2; cdr3_aa: CASNPGQGNGYTF; cdr3_nt: TGTGCCAGCAACCCGGGACAGGGTAACGGCTACACCTTC
clone_size: NA; d_call: NA; v_call: TRBV6-5; j_call: TRBJ2-1; cdr3_aa: CASSPPGSSYNEQFF; cdr3_nt: TGTGCCAGCAGTCCGCCGGGGAGCTCCTACAATGAGCAGTTCTTC
clone_size: few; d_call: NA; v_call: TRBV11-2; j_call: TRBJ2-5; cdr3_aa: CASSLMRETQYF; cdr3_nt: TGTGCCAGCAGCTTAATGAGGGAGACCCAGTACTTC
clone_size: NA; d_call: NA; v_call: TRBV28; j_call: TRBJ2-2; cdr3_aa: CASSLPPTGELFF; cdr3_nt: TGTGCCAGCAGTCTACCACCCACCGGGGAGCTGTTTTTT
clone_size: NA; d_call: TRBD1; v_call: TRBV2; j_call: TRBJ2-7; cdr3_aa: CASSGSGQGYEQYF; cdr3_nt: TGTGCCAGCAGTGGGTCCGGACAGGGCTACGAGCAGTACTTC
clone_size: NA; d_call: NA; v_call: TRBV18; j_call: TRBJ1-2; cdr3_aa: CASSQGGRYGYTF; cdr3_nt: TGTGCCAGCTCACAAGGGGGACGCTATGGCTACACCTTC
clone_size: once; d_call: NA; v_call: TRBV5-1; j_call: TRBJ2-2; cdr3_aa: CASSLATGTGELFF; cdr3_nt: TGCGCCAGCAGCTTGGCCACGGGCACCGGGGAGCTGTTTTTT
clone_size: NA; d_call: TRBD1; v_call: TRBV4-1; j_call: TRBJ2-1; cdr3_aa: CASSAPGQGGEQFF; cdr3_nt: TGCGCCAGCAGCGCCCCGGGACAGGGAGGTGAGCAGTTCTTC
clone_size: NA; d_call: TRBD2; v_call: TRBV5-6; j_call: TRBJ2-3; cdr3_aa: CASSLVAGGPNTQYF; cdr3_nt: TGTGCCAGCAGCTTGGTTGCGGGGGGGCCGAATACGCAGTATTTT
clone_size: NA; d_call: NA; v_call: TRBV7-9; j_call: TRBJ2-2; cdr3_aa: CASSLARNTGELFF; cdr3_nt: TGTGCCAGCAGCTTAGCGAGAAACACCGGGGAGCTGTTTTTT